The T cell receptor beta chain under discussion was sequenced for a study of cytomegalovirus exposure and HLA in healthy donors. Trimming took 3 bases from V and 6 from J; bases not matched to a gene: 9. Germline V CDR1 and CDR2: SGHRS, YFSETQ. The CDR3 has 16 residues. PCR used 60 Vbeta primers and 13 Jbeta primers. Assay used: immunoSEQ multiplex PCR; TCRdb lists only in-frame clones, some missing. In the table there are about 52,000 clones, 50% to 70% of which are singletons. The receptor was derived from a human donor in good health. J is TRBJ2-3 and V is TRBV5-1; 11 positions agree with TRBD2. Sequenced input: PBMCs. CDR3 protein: CASSWGNSGGGDTQYF. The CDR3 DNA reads TGCGCCAGCAGCTGGGGAAATAGCGGGGGGGGTGATACGCAGTATTTT.